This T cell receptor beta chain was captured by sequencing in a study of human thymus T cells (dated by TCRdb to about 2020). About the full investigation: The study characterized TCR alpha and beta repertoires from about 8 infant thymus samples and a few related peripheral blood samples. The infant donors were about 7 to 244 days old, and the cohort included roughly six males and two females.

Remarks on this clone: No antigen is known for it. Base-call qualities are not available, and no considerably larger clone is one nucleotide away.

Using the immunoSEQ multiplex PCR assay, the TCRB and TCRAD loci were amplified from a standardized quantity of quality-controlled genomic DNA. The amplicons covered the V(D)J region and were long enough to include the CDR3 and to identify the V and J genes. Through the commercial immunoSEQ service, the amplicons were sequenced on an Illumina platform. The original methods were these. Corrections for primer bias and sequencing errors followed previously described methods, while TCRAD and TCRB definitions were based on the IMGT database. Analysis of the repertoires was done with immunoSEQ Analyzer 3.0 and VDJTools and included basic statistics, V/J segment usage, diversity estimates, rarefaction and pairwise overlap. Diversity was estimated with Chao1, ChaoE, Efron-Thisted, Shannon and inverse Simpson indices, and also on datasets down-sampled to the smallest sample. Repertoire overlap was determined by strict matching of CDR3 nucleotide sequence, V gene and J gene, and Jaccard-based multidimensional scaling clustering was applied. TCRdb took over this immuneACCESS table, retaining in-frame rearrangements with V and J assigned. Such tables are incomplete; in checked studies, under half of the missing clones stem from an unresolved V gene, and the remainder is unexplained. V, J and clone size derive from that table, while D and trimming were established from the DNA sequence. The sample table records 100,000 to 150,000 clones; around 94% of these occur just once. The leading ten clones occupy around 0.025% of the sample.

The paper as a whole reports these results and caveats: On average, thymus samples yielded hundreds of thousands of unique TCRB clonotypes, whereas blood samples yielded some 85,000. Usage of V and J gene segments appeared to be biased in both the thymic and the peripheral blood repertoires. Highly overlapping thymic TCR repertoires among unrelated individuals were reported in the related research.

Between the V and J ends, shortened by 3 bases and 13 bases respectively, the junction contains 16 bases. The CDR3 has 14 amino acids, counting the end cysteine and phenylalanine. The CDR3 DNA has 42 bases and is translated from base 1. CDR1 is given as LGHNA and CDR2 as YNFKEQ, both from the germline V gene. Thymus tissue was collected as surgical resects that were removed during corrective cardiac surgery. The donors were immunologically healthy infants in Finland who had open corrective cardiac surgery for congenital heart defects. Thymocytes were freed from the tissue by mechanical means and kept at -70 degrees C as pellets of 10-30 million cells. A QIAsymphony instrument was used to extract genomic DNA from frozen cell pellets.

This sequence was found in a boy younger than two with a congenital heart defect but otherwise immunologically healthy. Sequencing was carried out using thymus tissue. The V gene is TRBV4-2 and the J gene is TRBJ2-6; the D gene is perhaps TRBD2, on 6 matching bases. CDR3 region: CASSHGSGEEVLTF. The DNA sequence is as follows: TGTGCCAGCAGCCACGGATCTGGGGAGGAGGTCCTGACTTTC.